This is a list of T cell receptor beta chains from one sample in a study of identical twins. One entry per CDR3 protein results from TCRdb running MiXCR on the 5' RACE reads. The sample comprises about 500,000 distinct CDR3 sequences, approximately 14% of which are singletons, and about 1% rests with the top ten. The same data also contributed to another study, on yellow fever vaccine responses in identical twins.

Input material: CD4+ T cells sorted from blood. The receptors originated from a young woman in good health. Each CDR3 is given with its conserved first and last residue. A D gene is named only where the DNA matches it firmly. The size of a clone is reported for some rows only, either as once, few or many, or as a class for expanded clones.

size: -; J: TRBJ2-5; D: TRBD2; V: TRBV12-3/TRBV12-4; DNA: TGTGCCAGCAGGCTAGCGGGGGCCAAAGAGACCCAGTACTTC; CDR3: CASRLAGAKETQYF
size: many; J: TRBJ1-6; D: -; V: TRBV12-3/TRBV12-4; DNA: TGTGCCAGCAGGCCCGAGGGAGGCAATTCACCCCTCCACTTT; CDR3: CASRPEGGNSPLHF
size: few; J: TRBJ2-3; D: TRBD2; V: TRBV4-2; DNA: TGTGCCAGCAGCCAAGATCGGCGGGGGGGCACAGATACGCAGTATTTT; CDR3: CASSQDRRGGTDTQYF
size: many; J: TRBJ2-7; D: -; V: TRBV14; DNA: TGTGCCAGCAGCCAATTCTGGGGCGAGCAGTACTTC; CDR3: CASSQFWGEQYF
size: many; J: TRBJ2-1; D: TRBD2; V: TRBV20-1; DNA: TGCAGTGCTAGAGCCGTAGCGGGAAACTACAATGAGCAGTTCTTC; CDR3: CSARAVAGNYNEQFF
size: many; J: TRBJ2-7; D: -; V: TRBV5-1; DNA: TGCGCCAGCAGCTTGTCCCCGCTGGGGTACTACGAGCAGTACTTC; CDR3: CASSLSPLGYYEQYF
size: -; J: TRBJ2-1; D: -; V: TRBV20-1; DNA: TGCAGTGCTAGGCGACAGTTTACCGTGGGAGTTAAATACAATGAGCAGTTCTTC; CDR3: CSARRQFTVGVKYNEQFF
size: few; J: TRBJ1-1; D: TRBD1; V: TRBV7-9; DNA: TGTGCCAGCAGCACCGGACAGGTGAACACTGAAGCTTTCTTT; CDR3: CASSTGQVNTEAFF
size: few; J: TRBJ1-5; D: -; V: TRBV28; DNA: TGTGCCAGCACCGTCGGGGGACGGGGTAGCAATCAGCCCCAGCATTTT; CDR3: CASTVGGRGSNQPQHF
size: many; J: TRBJ2-7; D: -; V: TRBV28; DNA: TGTGCCAGCCGAAGGGGGAGGCCTTTCCTTTACGAGCAGTACTTC; CDR3: CASRRGRPFLYEQYF
size: -; J: TRBJ2-2; D: TRBD2; V: TRBV18; DNA: TGTGCCAGCTCACCACTAGCGGGAGGACGTACTGCCGGGGAGCTGTTTTTT; CDR3: CASSPLAGGRTAGELFF
size: -; J: TRBJ1-2; D: -; V: TRBV7-9; DNA: TGTGCCAGCAGCTTCAATAGGGCAGGCTACACCTTC; CDR3: CASSFNRAGYTF
size: -; J: TRBJ2-7; D: TRBD2; V: TRBV15; DNA: TGTGCCACCTCTAGACTAGCTCCGTCGGGCGAGCAGTACTTC; CDR3: CATSRLAPSGEQYF
size: -; J: TRBJ2-2; D: TRBD2; V: TRBV2; DNA: TGTGCCAGCAGTGAAAGGACTAGCGCCGGCGGGGAGCTGTTTTTT; CDR3: CASSERTSAGGELFF
size: few; J: TRBJ1-2; D: -; V: TRBV18; DNA: TGTGCCAGCTCACCGGGGCAGGGCTACACCTTC; CDR3: CASSPGQGYTF
size: -; J: TRBJ2-1; D: TRBD1; V: TRBV20-1; DNA: TGCAGTGCTAACCGGGACAGGGGGACGAATGAGCAGTTCTTC; CDR3: CSANRDRGTNEQFF
size: many; J: TRBJ2-7; D: TRBD1; V: TRBV5-1; DNA: TGCGCCAGCAGCCAGGGACAGCCCGCCGGCGAGCAGTACTTC; CDR3: CASSQGQPAGEQYF
size: -; J: TRBJ2-7; D: -; V: TRBV28; DNA: TGTGCCAGCAGTTGGGGTCCGCCGAGGTCCTACGAGCAGTACTTC; CDR3: CASSWGPPRSYEQYF
size: -; J: TRBJ2-7; D: TRBD2; V: TRBV7-6; DNA: TGTGCCAGCAGCTTAGAATTTGGGACTAGCGGGGGGGCCCACGAGCAGTACTTC; CDR3: CASSLEFGTSGGAHEQYF
size: -; J: TRBJ1-2; D: -; V: TRBV12-3/TRBV12-4; DNA: TGTGCCAGCAGTAACCGGGACATTTACTTTCCTGGCTACACCTTC; CDR3: CASSNRDIYFPGYTF
size: many; J: TRBJ1-2; D: -; V: TRBV20-1; DNA: TGCAGTGCTAGAGATAGGATAAGGCGAGATTATGGCTACACCTTC; CDR3: CSARDRIRRDYGYTF
size: -; J: TRBJ2-3; D: -; V: TRBV4-3; DNA: TGCGCCAGCAGCCAAGGCCGCACAGATACGCAGTATTTT; CDR3: CASSQGRTDTQYF
size: many; J: TRBJ2-2; D: TRBD1; V: TRBV29-1; DNA: TGCAGCGTCGCCGTAGCGGCCGGGACAGGGCCCGGGGAGCTGTTTTTT; CDR3: CSVAVAAGTGPGELFF
size: few; J: TRBJ2-3; D: TRBD1; V: TRBV5-1; DNA: TGCGCCAGCAGCTTGGGACAGGGGCCTGCAGATACGCAGTATTTT; CDR3: CASSLGQGPADTQYF
size: -; J: TRBJ2-7; D: TRBD2; V: TRBV5-5; DNA: TGTGCCACCACGACCCCGACTAGCGGGAGACCAAAGCAGTACTTC; CDR3: CATTTPTSGRPKQYF
size: -; J: TRBJ1-5; D: -; V: TRBV28; DNA: TGTGCCAGCAATACCCCGGGACAATATCAGCCCCAGCATTTT; CDR3: CASNTPGQYQPQHF
size: few; J: TRBJ2-1; D: -; V: TRBV11-2; DNA: TGTGCCAGCACTAAGTCTCGGGAGGAGCAGTTCTTC; CDR3: CASTKSREEQFF
size: many; J: TRBJ1-3; D: -; V: TRBV7-9; DNA: TGTGCCAGCATGCCCAGTGCCTCTGGAAACACCATATATTTT; CDR3: CASMPSASGNTIYF
size: few; J: TRBJ2-5; D: -; V: TRBV12-5; DNA: TGTGCTAGTGGTTCGACCCGGGAGACCCAGTACTTC; CDR3: CASGSTRETQYF
size: -; J: TRBJ2-7; D: TRBD1; V: TRBV2; DNA: TGTGCCAGCAACCGCTATACGGGACAGAGAATCTACGAGCAGTACTTC; CDR3: CASNRYTGQRIYEQYF
size: many; J: TRBJ1-1; D: -; V: TRBV7-2; DNA: TGTGCCAGCAGCGGGGGACAGAACACTGAAGCTTTCTTT; CDR3: CASSGGQNTEAFF
size: -; J: TRBJ2-3; D: TRBD2; V: TRBV6-5; DNA: TGTGCCAGCAGTTGGCGGGGGTGGAGCACAGATACGCAGTATTTT; CDR3: CASSWRGWSTDTQYF
size: -; J: TRBJ2-2; D: -; V: TRBV20-1; DNA: TGCAGTGCTAGAGATTTTGGCATCGCATCCAGAGACACCGGGGAGCTGTTTTTT; CDR3: CSARDFGIASRDTGELFF
size: many; J: TRBJ2-7; D: TRBD2; V: TRBV12-3/TRBV12-4; DNA: TGTGCCAGCAGAGTTGCGGGGGGCGGTTTCGAGCAGTACTTC; CDR3: CASRVAGGGFEQYF
size: -; J: TRBJ2-7; D: -; V: TRBV6-5; DNA: TGTGCCAGCAGTACCGGGACCGTGACCGAGTACTTC; CDR3: CASSTGTVTEYF
size: -; J: TRBJ2-1; D: -; V: TRBV7-2; DNA: TGTGCCAGCAGCTTAGCGTGGACCCGGGGGAATGAGCAGTTCTTC; CDR3: CASSLAWTRGNEQFF
size: -; J: TRBJ2-4; D: -; V: TRBV7-9; DNA: TGTGCCAGCAGCTTAGAGGCTATGGGCATTCAGTACTTC; CDR3: CASSLEAMGIQYF
size: many; J: TRBJ1-5; D: -; V: TRBV28; DNA: TGTGCCGCCCGGGGGGGCAATCAGCCCCAGCATTTT; CDR3: CAARGGNQPQHF
size: few; J: TRBJ2-7; D: TRBD1; V: TRBV29-1; DNA: TGCAGCGTCCCAAAGACAGGGACCTACGAGCAGTACTTC; CDR3: CSVPKTGTYEQYF
size: few; J: TRBJ2-2; D: TRBD1; V: TRBV9; DNA: TGTGCCAGCAGCACCCGGACAGGGGGGAACACCGGGGAGCTGTTTTTT; CDR3: CASSTRTGGNTGELFF
size: -; J: TRBJ2-3; D: -; V: TRBV11-2; DNA: TGTGCCAGCAGGCTAGATCACCCAACAGATACGCAGTATTTT; CDR3: CASRLDHPTDTQYF
size: few; J: TRBJ2-4; D: -; V: TRBV6-5; DNA: TGTGCCAGCAGTTACGGGGAGGGGGCTGGAGCCAAAAACATTCAGTACTTC; CDR3: CASSYGEGAGAKNIQYF
size: many; J: TRBJ2-5; D: -; V: TRBV12-3/TRBV12-4; DNA: TGTGCCAGCAGTTCCACACAGGGGGGGCAAGAGACCCAGTACTTC; CDR3: CASSSTQGGQETQYF
size: -; J: TRBJ2-7; D: TRBD2; V: TRBV20-1; DNA: TGCAGTGCTAGAGATCCCGCTAGCGGGGGCCGGACCTACGAGCAGTACTTC; CDR3: CSARDPASGGRTYEQYF
size: few; J: TRBJ2-3; D: -; V: TRBV14; DNA: TGTGCCAGCAGCCAAGATCTTACTGGCACTGATACGCAGTATTTT; CDR3: CASSQDLTGTDTQYF
size: -; J: TRBJ2-7; D: -; V: TRBV18; DNA: TGTGCCAGCTCATCGTCTCCATCCGGGAACGAGCAGTACTTC; CDR3: CASSSSPSGNEQYF
size: -; J: TRBJ2-5; D: -; V: TRBV18; DNA: TGTGCCAGCTCACAATGGCAGGGGTCAGAGACCCAGTACTTC; CDR3: CASSQWQGSETQYF
size: few; J: TRBJ1-2; D: -; V: TRBV12-3/TRBV12-4; DNA: TGTGCCAGCAGTTTACGGGCAGGGTTGGTCTATGGCTACACCTTC; CDR3: CASSLRAGLVYGYTF
size: many; J: TRBJ2-7; D: TRBD1; V: TRBV7-2; DNA: TGTGCCAGCAGCTTTAGCTCGGGACAGCCTTACGAGCAGTACTTC; CDR3: CASSFSSGQPYEQYF
size: -; J: TRBJ2-7; D: -; V: TRBV2; DNA: TGTGCCAGCAAAATAAGGAGACTTAACTACGAGCAGTACTTC; CDR3: CASKIRRLNYEQYF
size: few; J: TRBJ1-1; D: -; V: TRBV5-5; DNA: TGTGCCAGCAGCCGGTCCATTTCACAGGGGAACACTGAAGCTTTCTTT; CDR3: CASSRSISQGNTEAFF
size: -; J: TRBJ2-3; D: -; V: TRBV5-1; DNA: TGCGCCAGCAGCTTGGTGCCAGCGGAGACAGATACGCAGTATTTT; CDR3: CASSLVPAETDTQYF
size: many; J: TRBJ1-1; D: -; V: TRBV5-1; DNA: TGCGCCAGCAGCATAAGGGACACTGAAGCTTTCTTT; CDR3: CASSIRDTEAFF
size: -; J: TRBJ1-2; D: -; V: TRBV7-2; DNA: TGTGCCAGCAGCTTAGTGTTAGGGAACTATGGCTACACCTTC; CDR3: CASSLVLGNYGYTF
size: -; J: TRBJ2-1; D: -; V: TRBV14; DNA: TGTGCCAGCAGCCCGATAAAGGGGATCAAGGAAGACGAGCAGTTCTTC; CDR3: CASSPIKGIKEDEQFF
size: many; J: TRBJ2-1; D: -; V: TRBV12-3/TRBV12-4; DNA: TGTGCCAGCAGTTTACAAAATTCGGTCAATGAGCAGTTCTTC; CDR3: CASSLQNSVNEQFF
size: -; J: TRBJ2-3; D: -; V: TRBV2; DNA: TGTGCCAGCACTCGCAGGGGCACAGATACGCAGTATTTT; CDR3: CASTRRGTDTQYF
size: -; J: TRBJ2-2; D: -; V: TRBV7-9; DNA: TGTGCCAGCTCTCCGGGTAACTTGAACACCGGGGAGCTGTTTTTT; CDR3: CASSPGNLNTGELFF